These 19 T cell receptor beta chains were sequenced from one sample in a study of T-cell memory formation after mild COVID-19. TCRdb re-analysed the 5' RACE reads in MiXCR, keeping a single row per CDR3 protein. Among around 300,000 distinct CDR3 sequences, roughly 13% were seen once, and the ten largest hold about 20%. The material sequenced was PBMCs or a T cell subset sorted from them (not recorded which). The receptors derive from a man in his late teens or twenties who had mild COVID-19 (a few samples of this study predate the infection). Cell type and time point are not known.

Details on this clonotype: Since a much larger clone is just one base distant, this may be a read error. The chain employs TRBV12-3 or TRBV12-4 and TRBJ2-3, with TRBD2 matching 13 bases. The CDR3 totals 19 residues. The CDR3 spells CDSSDPGLAGALSTDTQYF. The CDR3 DNA reads TGTGACAGCAGTGACCCTGGACTAGCGGGGGCCCTTAGCACAGATACGCAGTATTTT.

This clonotype showed up just a few times. The rearrangement uses TRBV5-1 and TRBJ2-7, with TRBD2 identical over 9 bases. V dropped 0 bases and J dropped 4; count of bases not matched to a gene: 8. The germline V gene encodes CDR1 SGHRS and CDR2 YFSETQ. CDR3 size: 16 residues. CDR3 sequence: CASSLGPAGGVYEQYF. CDR3 sequence (DNA): TGCGCCAGCAGCTTGGGACCAGCGGGGGGAGTTTACGAGCAGTACTTC.

The rearrangement uses TRBV6-2 or TRBV6-3 and TRBJ2-1; possibly TRBD1 or TRBD2 for D (6 bases each). CDR1 and CDR2 (germline): MNHEY, SVGEGT. V dropped 4 bases and J dropped 8 bases, with 15 bases sitting between them. CDR3 length equals 14 residues. The CDR3 DNA is TGTGCCAGCAGTTTCGGGGGCCCGGGGTATGAGCAGTTCTTC. Protein: CASSFGGPGYEQFF.

This chain joins TRBV6-6 and TRBJ1-6, with 7 bases that match TRBD1. Germline loops: CDR1 MNHNY, CDR2 SVGAGI (reference sequence). Germline trimming cut 6 bases from V and 9 bases from J; bases unmatched to any gene: 11. This CDR3 is 15 amino acids long. The CDR3 protein is CASRTGSLGISPLHF. The CDR3 coding sequence is TGTGCCAGCAGGACAGGGAGCTTGGGGATTTCACCCCTCCACTTT.

The chain couples TRBV9 to TRBJ1-1, with TRBD1 as a possible D gene (5 bases). Germline CDR1 reads SGDLS; CDR2 reads YYNGEE. The CDR3 runs to 16 residues. With 3 bases removed from V and 0 bases from J, the gap between germline ends came to 15 bases. The CDR3, as DNA: TGTGCCAGCAGCGCGTGGGGGAGGGTTATGAACACTGAAGCTTTCTTT. This codes for CASSAWGRVMNTEAFF.

The rearrangement uses TRBV12-3 or TRBV12-4 and TRBJ1-6, with 7 bases aligning to TRBD1. Trimming removed 7 bases from V and 7 bases from J; junction bases left unmatched: 4. The CDR3 extends over 13 amino acids. The DNA for the CDR3 is TGTGCCAGCACACAGGGGACAAATTCACCCCTCCACTTT. Protein: CASTQGTNSPLHF.

This clonotype showed up many times. Here the CDR3 DNA reads TGTGCCAGCAGCGTAGGAGGGACGGAACTCACAGATACGCAGTATTTT. Translating gives CASSVGGTELTDTQYF. V gene TRBV9 combines with J gene TRBJ2-3; D is perhaps TRBD1 or TRBD2 (5 bases each). The germline gives CDR1 SGDLS, CDR2 YYNGEE. Trimming stripped 0 bases from V and 2 bases from J, with 13 bases between. This CDR3 has 16 amino acids.

This clonotype has only a few counts. CDR3 DNA: TGTGCCAGCAGTTCCGACCTGAGTCTACCGCCCCTCCACTTT. Its protein product is CASSSDLSLPPLHF. The V call is TRBV5-6, the J call TRBJ1-6, with D unresolved. Germline CDR1 is SGHDT and CDR2 is YYEEEE. V was shortened by 5 bases and J by 13 bases, with 19 bases between the two germline ends. The CDR3 is 14 amino acids.

The gene calls are TRBV6-1 and TRBJ2-3; D tentatively fits TRBD1 or TRBD2 (5 bases each). CDR1 and CDR2 (germline): MNHNS, SASEGT. This CDR3 spans 15 amino acids. Trimming pared 3 bases from V and 1 base from J, leaving 11 bases between. For the CDR3, the DNA is TGTGCCAGCAGTGACACGGGGCCCGGCACAGATACGCAGTATTTT. Its protein is CASSDTGPGTDTQYF.

The gene calls are TRBV20-1 and TRBJ2-7; 7 bases match TRBD2. Looked up from germline, CDR1 is DFQATT and CDR2 is SNEGSKA (reference sequence). With V trimmed by 6 bases and J by 2 bases, 10 bases remained unmatched. The CDR3 is 14 residues long. CDR3 in DNA: TGCAGTGCGGGAGGGGAGCGCCAAGCCTACGAGCAGTACTTC. This encodes CSAGGERQAYEQYF.

This chain joins TRBV7-2 and TRBJ1-2; D is perhaps TRBD1 (5 bases). The CDR3 covers 14 residues. Trimming cost V 5 bases and J 3 bases, with 13 bases left between them. Germline CDR1 and CDR2: SGHTA and FQGNSA. The CDR3 region has the DNA TGTGCCAGCAGCCCGCAGACAGAGTACTATGGCTACACCTTC. It specifies CASSPQTEYYGYTF.

In its sample, this clonotype was seen a few times. V is TRBV7-2 and J is TRBJ2-4, with 10 nucleotides matching TRBD1. V lost 8 bases, J lost 0 bases, and 4 bases stayed unmatched. The germline V gene encodes CDR1 SGHTA and CDR2 FQGNSA. The CDR3 loop spans 15 amino acids. CDR3 sequence (DNA): TGTGCCAGCCGAGGGACAGGGGTAGCCAAAAACATTCAGTACTTC. Protein sequence: CASRGTGVAKNIQYF.

This clonotype was found a few times. The chain joins TRBV4-2 to TRBJ2-5; 10 nucleotides agree with TRBD2. Looked up from germline, CDR1 is LGHNA and CDR2 is YNFKEQ. This CDR3 region has 16 residues. With 0 bases clipped from V and 9 bases from J, the junction kept 10 bases outside the gene matches. CDR3 amino acids: CASSQEVAGGLGAQYF. In DNA form, the CDR3 reads TGTGCCAGCAGCCAAGAGGTAGCGGGGGGCCTGGGGGCCCAGTACTTC.

This clonotype has at least ten counts. The V call is TRBV10-3, the J call TRBJ2-3, with no clear D. CDR1 and CDR2 (germline): ENHRY, SYGVKD. Trimming removed 3 bases from V and 11 bases from J, with 15 bases in between. The CDR3 sequence is 13 residues long. CDR3 region: CAISDTGQQKQYF. Written as DNA, the CDR3 is TGTGCCATCAGTGATACCGGCCAGCAGAAGCAGTATTTT.

V and J are TRBV6-6 and TRBJ2-1; TRBD2 is a possible D gene (5 bases). This CDR3 has 11 amino acids. CDR1 MNHNY and CDR2 SVGAGI come from the germline V gene (reference sequence). Deletions cut 4 bases from V and 10 bases from J, with 8 bases between. The CDR3 sequence is CASSSRGEQFF. The CDR3, as DNA: TGTGCCAGCAGTTCGAGAGGGGAGCAGTTCTTC.

This chain joins TRBV6-6 and TRBJ2-3; maybe TRBD2 (5 bases). This CDR3 spans 16 amino acids. Deletions cut 8 bases from V and 4 bases from J, with 22 bases between. Germline V gene sequence: CDR1 MNHNY, CDR2 SVGAGI (reference sequence). The CDR3 DNA sequence: TGTGCCAGCCTTTCTGGCGGCGGGTCGTCCGCAGATACGCAGTATTTT. It codes for CASLSGGGSSADTQYF.

This chain connects TRBV5-1 to TRBJ2-5; no clear D. The CDR3 has 15 residues. V lost 0 bases and J lost 2, with 11 bases in between. Germline V CDR1 and CDR2: SGHRS, YFSETQ. This CDR3 reads CASSLARRGQETQYF. CDR3 sequence (DNA): TGCGCCAGCAGCTTGGCCAGAAGAGGTCAAGAGACCCAGTACTTC.

This clonotype was counted a few times. The gene calls are TRBV5-1 and TRBJ1-3; D uncertain. The CDR3 runs 15 residues. V was shortened by 0 bases and J by 0 bases, with 7 bases between the two germline ends. Looked up from germline, CDR1 is SGHRS and CDR2 is YFSETQ. CDR3 in amino acids: CASSLDSYSGNTIYF. The CDR3, as DNA: TGCGCCAGCAGCTTGGATAGCTACTCTGGAAACACCATATATTTT.

This clonotype was counted between two and nine times. The chain is built from TRBV29-1 and TRBJ2-7; D gene unclear. The V gene lost 4 bases and the J gene lost 1 base, with 17 bases spanning the gap. Germline V gives CDR1 SQVTM, CDR2 ANQGSEA. CDR3 size: 15 residues. CDR3 coding DNA: TGCAGCGTTGTGTGTTCTAAAGTCTATTCCTACGAGCAGTACGTC. Its translation is CSVVCSKVYSYEQYV.